The present entry profiles one TCR beta chain with its context. Antigen unknown. In the PCR, 60 Vbeta and 13 Jbeta primers were used. Profiled with immunoSEQ multiplex PCR; TCRdb holds only in-frame clones, not every one. The table has roughly 190,000 clones, 79% seen once. This sample was included in a study of cytomegalovirus exposure and HLA in healthy donors. Findings and caveats of the study: Later analysis associated a missense DCLRE1C variant with TCR beta V- and J-gene trimming. Some highly shared sequence variants likely arose as a pipeline artifact. A later analysis reportedly found fewer N-insertions in an Asian-associated ancestry cluster than the roughly 670-donor mean. From TCR beta sequences, most subjects' HLA-A and HLA-B alleles were reportedly predicted accurately.

The CDR3 extends over 17 amino acids. This clonotype was sampled from a girl between 5 and 17 years old in good health and CMV-seropositive. The chain joins TRBV7-5 to TRBJ1-5; the tabulated D call, TRBD1, remains unverified against the DNA. TRBV7-5 is given as a pseudogene. The sample was PBMCs. CDR3 in DNA: TGTGCCAGAAGCAACCCTCCGGGACATAATAGCAATCAGCCCCAGCATTTT. It specifies CARSNPPGHNSNQPQHF.